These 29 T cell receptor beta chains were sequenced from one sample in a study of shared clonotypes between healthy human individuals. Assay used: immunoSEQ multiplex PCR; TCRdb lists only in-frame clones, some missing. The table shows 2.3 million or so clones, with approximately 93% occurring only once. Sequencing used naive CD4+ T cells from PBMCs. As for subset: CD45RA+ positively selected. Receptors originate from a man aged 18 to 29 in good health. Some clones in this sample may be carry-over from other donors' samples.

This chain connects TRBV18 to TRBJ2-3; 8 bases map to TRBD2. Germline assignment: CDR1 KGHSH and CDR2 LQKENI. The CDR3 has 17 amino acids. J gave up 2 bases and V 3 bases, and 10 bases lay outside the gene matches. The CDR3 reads CASSPVVAGGLTDTQYF. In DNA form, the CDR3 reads TGTGCCAGCTCACCCGTTGTTGCGGGAGGTCTCACAGATACGCAGTATTTT.

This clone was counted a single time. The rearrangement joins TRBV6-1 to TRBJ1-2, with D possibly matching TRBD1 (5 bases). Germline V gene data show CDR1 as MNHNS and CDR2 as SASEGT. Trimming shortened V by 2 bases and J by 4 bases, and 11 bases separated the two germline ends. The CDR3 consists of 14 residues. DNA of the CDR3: TGTGCCAGCAGTGAACGGGGCTCTTTCTATGGCTACACCTTC. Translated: CASSERGSFYGYTF.

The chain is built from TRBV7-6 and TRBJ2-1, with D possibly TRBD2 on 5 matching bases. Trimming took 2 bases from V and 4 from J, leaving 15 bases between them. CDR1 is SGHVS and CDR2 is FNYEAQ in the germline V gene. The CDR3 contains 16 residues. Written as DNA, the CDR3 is TGTGCCAGCAGCTTATCTCCCGTCGGACTTTACAATGAGCAGTTCTTC. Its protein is CASSLSPVGLYNEQFF.

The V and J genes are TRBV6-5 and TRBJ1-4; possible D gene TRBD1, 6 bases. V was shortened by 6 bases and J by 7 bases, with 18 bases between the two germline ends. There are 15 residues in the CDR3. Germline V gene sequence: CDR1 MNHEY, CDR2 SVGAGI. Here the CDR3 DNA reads TGTGCCAGCAGAAATTTGTACAGGGAGGGTGAAAAACTGTTTTTT. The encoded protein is CASRNLYREGEKLFF.

This chain's CDR3 is CASARTRSSYEQYF. The CDR3 DNA sequence: TGCGCCAGCGCTAGGACTAGGAGCTCCTACGAGCAGTACTTC. This chain connects TRBV5-1 to TRBJ2-7, with TRBD2 matching 7 bases. Germline V gives CDR1 SGHRS, CDR2 YFSETQ. V shed 7 bases, J shed 0 bases, and the junction held 7 bases outside the gene matches. The CDR3 has 14 amino acids.

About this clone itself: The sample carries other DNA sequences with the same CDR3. CDR3 sequence (DNA): TGTGCCAGCAGTGAAGGGTTTGGCTACACCTTC. As protein: CASSEGFGYTF. This rearrangement joins TRBV6-1 to TRBJ1-2; no definite D call. Looked up from germline, CDR1 is MNHNS and CDR2 is SASEGT. Deletions cut 1 base from V and 7 bases from J, with 4 bases between. This CDR3 is 11 amino acids long.

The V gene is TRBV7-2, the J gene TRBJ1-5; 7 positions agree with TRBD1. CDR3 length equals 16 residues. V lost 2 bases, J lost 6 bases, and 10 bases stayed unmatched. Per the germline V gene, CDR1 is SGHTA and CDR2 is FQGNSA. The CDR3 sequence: CASSLYRGVSSQPQHF. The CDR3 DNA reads TGTGCCAGCAGCTTATACAGGGGCGTTTCGTCTCAGCCCCAGCATTTT.

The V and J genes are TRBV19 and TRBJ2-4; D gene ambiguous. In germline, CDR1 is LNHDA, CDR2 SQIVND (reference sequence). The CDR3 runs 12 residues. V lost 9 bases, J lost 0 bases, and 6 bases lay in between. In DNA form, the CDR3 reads TGTGCCAGGCGACTAGCCAAAAACATTCAGTACTTC. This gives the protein CARRLAKNIQYF.

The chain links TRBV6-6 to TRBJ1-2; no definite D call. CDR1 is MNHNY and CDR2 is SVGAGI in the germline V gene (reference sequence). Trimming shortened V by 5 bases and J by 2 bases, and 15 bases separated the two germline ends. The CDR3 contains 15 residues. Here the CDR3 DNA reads TGTGCCAGCAGTCCTAGCCCAGCGGCAAACTATGGCTACACCTTC. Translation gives CASSPSPAANYGYTF.

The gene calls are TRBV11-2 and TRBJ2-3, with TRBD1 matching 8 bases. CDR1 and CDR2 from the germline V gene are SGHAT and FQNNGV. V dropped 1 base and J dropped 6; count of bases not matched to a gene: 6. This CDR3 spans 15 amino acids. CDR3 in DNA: TGTGCCAGCAGCTTAGTTCAGGGGGCATCCGATACGCAGTATTTT. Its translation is CASSLVQGASDTQYF. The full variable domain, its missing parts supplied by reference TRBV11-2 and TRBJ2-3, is EAGVAQSPRYKIIEKRQSVAFWCNPISGHATLYWYQQILGQGPKLLIQFQNNGVVDDSQLPKDRFSAERLKGVDSTLKIQPAKLEDSAVYLCASSLVQGASDTQYFGPGTRLTVL.

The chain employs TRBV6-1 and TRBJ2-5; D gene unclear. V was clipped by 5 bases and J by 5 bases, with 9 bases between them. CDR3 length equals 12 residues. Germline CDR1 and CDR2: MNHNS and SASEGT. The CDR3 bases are TGTGCCAGCAGTACGACGTGGGAGACCCAGTACTTC. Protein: CASSTTWETQYF.

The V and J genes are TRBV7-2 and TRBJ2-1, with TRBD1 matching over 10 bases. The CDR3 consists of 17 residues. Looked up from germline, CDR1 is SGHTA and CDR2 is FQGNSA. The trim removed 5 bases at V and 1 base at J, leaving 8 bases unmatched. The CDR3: CASSTRQGARSYNEQFF. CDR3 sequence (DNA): TGTGCCAGCAGCACCCGACAGGGGGCAAGGTCCTACAATGAGCAGTTCTTC.

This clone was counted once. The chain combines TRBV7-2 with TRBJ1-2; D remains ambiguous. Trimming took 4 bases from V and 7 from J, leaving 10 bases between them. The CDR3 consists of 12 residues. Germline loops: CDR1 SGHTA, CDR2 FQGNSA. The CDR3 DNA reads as TGTGCCAGCAGCTCGGGTCGCGGTGGCTACACCTTC. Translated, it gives CASSSGRGGYTF.

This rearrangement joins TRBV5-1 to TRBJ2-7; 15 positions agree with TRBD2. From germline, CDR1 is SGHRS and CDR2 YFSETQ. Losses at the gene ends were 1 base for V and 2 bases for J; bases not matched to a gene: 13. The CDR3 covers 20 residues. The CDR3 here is CASSLIPGTSGRSNPYEQYF. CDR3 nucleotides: TGCGCCAGCAGCTTGATACCCGGGACTAGCGGGAGGTCTAATCCCTACGAGCAGTACTTC.

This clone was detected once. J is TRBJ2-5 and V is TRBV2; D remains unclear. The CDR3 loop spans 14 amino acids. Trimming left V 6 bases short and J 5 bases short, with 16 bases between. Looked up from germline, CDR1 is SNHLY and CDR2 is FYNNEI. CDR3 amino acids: CASSTYEHMETQYF. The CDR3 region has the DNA TGTGCCAGCAGCACCTATGAGCATATGGAGACCCAGTACTTC.

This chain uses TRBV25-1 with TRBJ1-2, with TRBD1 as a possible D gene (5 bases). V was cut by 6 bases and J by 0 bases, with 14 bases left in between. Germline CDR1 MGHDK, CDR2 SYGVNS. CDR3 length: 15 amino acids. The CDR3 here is CASRDDRVPNYGYTF. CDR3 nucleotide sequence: TGTGCCAGCAGGGATGACAGAGTCCCTAACTATGGCTACACCTTC.

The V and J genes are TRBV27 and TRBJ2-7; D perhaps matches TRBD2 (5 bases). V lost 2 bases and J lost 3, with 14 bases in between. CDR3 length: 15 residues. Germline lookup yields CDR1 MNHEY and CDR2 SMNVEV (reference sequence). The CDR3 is CASSLVRARDYEQYF. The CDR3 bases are TGTGCCAGCAGTTTAGTAAGGGCTCGGGACTACGAGCAGTACTTC.

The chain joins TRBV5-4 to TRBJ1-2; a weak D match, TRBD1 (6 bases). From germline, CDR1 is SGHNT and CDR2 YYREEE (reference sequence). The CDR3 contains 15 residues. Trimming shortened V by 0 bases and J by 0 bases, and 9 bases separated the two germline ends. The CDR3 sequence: CASSLEGGANYGYTF. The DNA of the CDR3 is TGTGCCAGCAGCTTGGAAGGGGGGGCTAACTATGGCTACACCTTC. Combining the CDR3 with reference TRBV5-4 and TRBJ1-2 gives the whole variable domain ETGVTQSPTHLIKTRGQQVTLRCSSQSGHNTVSWYQQALGQGPQFIFQYYREEENGRGNFPPRFSGLQFPNYSSELNVNALELDDSALYLCASSLEGGANYGYTFGSGTRLTVV.

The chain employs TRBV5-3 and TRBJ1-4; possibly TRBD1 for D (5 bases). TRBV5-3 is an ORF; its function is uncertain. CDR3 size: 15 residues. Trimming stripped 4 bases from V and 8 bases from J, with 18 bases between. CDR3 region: CARSPVRGAEEKLFF. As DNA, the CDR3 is TGTGCCAGAAGCCCAGTCCGGGGCGCAGAGGAAAAACTGTTTTTT.

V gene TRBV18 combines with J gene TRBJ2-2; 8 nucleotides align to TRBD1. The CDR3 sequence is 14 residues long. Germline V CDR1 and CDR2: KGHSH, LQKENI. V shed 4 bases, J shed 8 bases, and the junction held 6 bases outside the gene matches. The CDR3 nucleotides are TGTGCCAGCTCACAGGGACAGGCGGAAGGGGAGCTGTTTTTT. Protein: CASSQGQAEGELFF.

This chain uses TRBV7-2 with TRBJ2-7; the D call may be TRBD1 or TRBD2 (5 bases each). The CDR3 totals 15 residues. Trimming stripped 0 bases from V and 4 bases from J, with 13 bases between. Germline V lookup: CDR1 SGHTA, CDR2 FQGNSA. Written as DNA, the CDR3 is TGTGCCAGCAGCTTAGCGGGGCCCTGGGGGTACGAGCAGTACTTC. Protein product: CASSLAGPWGYEQYF. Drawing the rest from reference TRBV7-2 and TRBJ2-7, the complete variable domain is GAGVSQSPSNKVTEKGKDVELRCDPISGHTALYWYRQSLGQGLEFLIYFQGNSAPDKSGLPSDRFSAERTGGSVSTLTIQRTQQEDSAVYLCASSLAGPWGYEQYFGPGTRLTVT.

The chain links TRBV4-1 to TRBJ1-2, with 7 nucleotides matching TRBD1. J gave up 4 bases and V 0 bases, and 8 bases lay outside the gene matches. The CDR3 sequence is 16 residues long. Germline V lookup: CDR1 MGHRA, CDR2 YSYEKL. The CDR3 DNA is TGCGCCAGCAGCCAAGAGGCCCGGGACAGCATCTATGGCTACACCTTC. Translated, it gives CASSQEARDSIYGYTF.

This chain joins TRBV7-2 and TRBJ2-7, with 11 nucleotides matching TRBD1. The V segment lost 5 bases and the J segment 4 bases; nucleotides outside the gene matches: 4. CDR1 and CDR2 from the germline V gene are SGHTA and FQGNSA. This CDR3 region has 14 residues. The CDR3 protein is CASSAGTGGYEQYF. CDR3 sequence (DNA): TGTGCCAGCAGCGCCGGGACAGGGGGATACGAGCAGTACTTC.

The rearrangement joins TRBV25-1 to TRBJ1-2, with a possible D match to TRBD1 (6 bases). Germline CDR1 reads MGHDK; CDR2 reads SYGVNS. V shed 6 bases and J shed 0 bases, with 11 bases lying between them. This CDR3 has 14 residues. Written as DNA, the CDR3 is TGTGCCAGCAGACGGGACACAGCTAACTATGGCTACACCTTC. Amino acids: CASRRDTANYGYTF.

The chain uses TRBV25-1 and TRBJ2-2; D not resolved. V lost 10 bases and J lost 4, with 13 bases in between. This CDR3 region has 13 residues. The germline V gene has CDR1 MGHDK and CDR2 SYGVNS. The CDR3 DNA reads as TGTGCCACCCGAACGGTGGTCACCGGGGAGCTGTTTTTT. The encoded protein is CATRTVVTGELFF.

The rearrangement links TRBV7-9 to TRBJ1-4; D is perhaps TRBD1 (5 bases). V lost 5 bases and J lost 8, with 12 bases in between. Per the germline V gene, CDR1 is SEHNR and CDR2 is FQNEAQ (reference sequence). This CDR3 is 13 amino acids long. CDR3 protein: CASSLPDSEKLFF. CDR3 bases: TGTGCCAGCAGCCTCCCCGACAGCGAAAAACTGTTTTTT.

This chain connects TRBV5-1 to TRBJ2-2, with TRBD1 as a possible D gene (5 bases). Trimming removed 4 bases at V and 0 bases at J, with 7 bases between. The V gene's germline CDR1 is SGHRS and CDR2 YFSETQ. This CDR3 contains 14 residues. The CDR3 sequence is CASSGAANTGELFF. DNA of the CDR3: TGCGCCAGCAGCGGGGCGGCGAACACCGGGGAGCTGTTTTTT.

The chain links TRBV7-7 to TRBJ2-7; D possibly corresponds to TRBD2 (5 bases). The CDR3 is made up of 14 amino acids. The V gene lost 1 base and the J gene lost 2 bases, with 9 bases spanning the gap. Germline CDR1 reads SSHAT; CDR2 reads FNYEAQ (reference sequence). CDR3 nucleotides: TGTGCCAGCAGCTTAGGAACGGGAACCTACGAGCAGTACTTC. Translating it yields CASSLGTGTYEQYF.

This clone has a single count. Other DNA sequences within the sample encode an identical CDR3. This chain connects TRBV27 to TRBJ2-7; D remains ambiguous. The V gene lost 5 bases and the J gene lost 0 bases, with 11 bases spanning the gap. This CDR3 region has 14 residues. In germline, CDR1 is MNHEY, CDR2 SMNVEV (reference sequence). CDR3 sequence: CASSPRTGSYEQYF. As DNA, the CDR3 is TGTGCCAGCAGTCCCCGGACGGGCTCCTACGAGCAGTACTTC.